The rows below give T cell receptor beta chains drawn from one sample of a study of OX40 agonist ivuxolimab in advanced cancers. This table comes from immunoSEQ multiplex PCR, and its TCRdb copy is limited to in-frame clones, with some not included. Among some 69,000 clones, around 87% were seen once, and the ten largest hold about 11%. This specimen consisted of CD4+ or CD8+ T cells sorted from blood, obtained in a trial of the OX40 agonist ivuxolimab. These receptors were taken from an adult with an advanced solid tumor such as melanoma, head and neck, liver or kidney cancer. CDR3s include the opening cysteine and the closing phenylalanine or tryptophan. The order of the fields is J gene, clone size, V gene, D gene, CDR3 protein, CDR3 DNA. A D gene is named only where the DNA matches it firmly. Size tells how often a clone was seen (once, few, many) or the class of an expanded clone, and some rows leave it out.

TRBJ2-6	.	TRBV5-8	.	CASSTNRLSGANVLTF	TGTGCCAGCAGCACGAACAGGTTATCTGGGGCCAACGTCCTGACTTTC
TRBJ2-2	.	TRBV7-8	.	CASSLGSGGVGAGELFF	TGTGCCAGCAGCTTAGGGTCCGGGGGAGTCGGGGCCGGGGAGCTGTTTTTT
TRBJ2-1	.	TRBV28	TRBD2	CASSLYSGIGNEQFF	TGTGCCAGCAGTTTATATAGCGGGATCGGCAATGAGCAGTTCTTC
TRBJ2-1	.	TRBV5-1	TRBD2	CASSFLAGAYNEQFF	TGCGCCAGCAGCTTCCTAGCGGGGGCCTACAATGAGCAGTTCTTC
TRBJ2-7	once	TRBV7-2	TRBD1	CASSLQGAAPYEQYF	TGTGCCAGCAGCCTACAGGGGGCAGCCCCCTACGAGCAGTACTTC
TRBJ1-2	.	TRBV28	.	CASTSGTYGYTF	TGTGCCAGCACCTCTGGGACCTATGGCTACACCTTC
TRBJ2-7	.	TRBV4-3	.	CASSQGQPGSYEQYF	TGCGCCAGCAGCCAAGGACAGCCCGGCTCCTACGAGCAGTACTTC
TRBJ2-7	.	TRBV5-1	.	CASSFAGAGYEQYF	TGCGCCAGCAGCTTCGCAGGGGCGGGTTACGAGCAGTACTTC
TRBJ2-2	.	TRBV7-9	.	CASSLGSVSTGELFF	TGTGCCAGCAGCTTGGGGTCAGTTTCCACCGGGGAGCTGTTTTTT
TRBJ2-1	.	TRBV9	TRBD1	CASSTSGGSYNEQFF	TGTGCCAGCAGCACATCAGGGGGCTCCTACAATGAGCAGTTCTTC
TRBJ1-2	.	TRBV27	TRBD1	CASSPRTGNYGYTF	TGTGCCAGCAGTCCCAGGACAGGCAACTATGGCTACACCTTC
TRBJ2-5	.	TRBV7-3	.	CASSPRPQVQETQYF	TGTGCCAGCAGCCCCCGACCGCAGGTCCAAGAGACCCAGTACTTC
TRBJ1-5	once	TRBV5-8	.	CASSVEKYQPQHF	TGTGCCAGCTCCGTCGAAAAGTATCAGCCCCAGCATTTT
TRBJ1-3	.	TRBV6-5	.	CASSSGLSGNTIYF	TGTGCCAGCAGTTCGGGGCTCTCTGGAAACACCATATATTTT
TRBJ2-2	.	TRBV11-3	TRBD2	CASSFGGTSGSTGELFF	TGTGCCAGCAGCTTTGGCGGGACTAGCGGGTCGACCGGGGAGCTGTTTTTT
TRBJ2-1	.	TRBV29-1	TRBD1	CSVAGQGIGNEQFF	TGCAGCGTTGCGGGACAGGGGATAGGCAATGAGCAGTTCTTC
TRBJ2-1	.	TRBV11-2	.	CASSLDRVNEQFF	TGTGCCAGCAGCTTAGATCGAGTTAATGAGCAGTTCTTC
TRBJ2-7	.	TRBV6-5	TRBD1	CASSLGQVARQYF	TGTGCCAGCAGCCTCGGACAGGTAGCGCGGCAGTACTTC
TRBJ2-5	once	TRBV5-4	TRBD1	CASSPRTGERETQYF	TGTGCCAGCAGCCCCCGGACAGGGGAGAGGGAGACCCAGTACTTC
TRBJ1-1	.	TRBV28	.	CASSLSQENEAFF	TGTGCCAGCAGTCTATCACAGGAAAATGAAGCTTTCTTT
TRBJ2-7	once	TRBV11-3	TRBD2	CASSLVWSSGTSSYEQYF	TGTGCCAGCAGCTTAGTCTGGTCTAGCGGGACGAGCTCCTACGAGCAGTACTTC
TRBJ1-5	once	TRBV28	.	CASTKGQPQHF	TGTGCCAGCACCAAGGGCCAGCCCCAGCATTTT
TRBJ2-1	.	TRBV4-2	TRBD2	CASSQGEYSGREQFF	TGTGCCAGCAGCCAAGGAGAGTATAGCGGGAGGGAGCAGTTCTTC
TRBJ2-2	.	TRBV5-1	TRBD1	CASSPGQGDTGELFF	TGCGCCAGCAGCCCGGGACAGGGAGACACCGGGGAGCTGTTTTTT
TRBJ2-2	.	TRBV14	.	CASSHNGASNTGELFF	TGTGCCAGCAGCCATAATGGGGCATCGAACACCGGGGAGCTGTTTTTT
TRBJ2-1	.	TRBV5-4	TRBD1	CATTVGQGVYNEQFF	TGTGCCACCACTGTAGGACAGGGGGTCTACAATGAGCAGTTCTTC
TRBJ2-1	.	TRBV7-2	.	CASGFDERFF	TGTGCCAGCGGGTTCGATGAGCGGTTCTTC
TRBJ1-1	.	TRBV10-3	TRBD1	CAIGRDRGGNTEAFF	TGTGCCATCGGAAGGGACAGGGGAGGGAACACTGAAGCTTTCTTT
TRBJ1-1	.	TRBV5-4	TRBD1	CASSPTGVNTEAFF	TGTGCCAGCAGCCCTACAGGGGTGAATACTGAAGCTTTCTTT
TRBJ2-3	.	TRBV7-6	TRBD2	CASSRGLAGGDTQYF	TGTGCCAGCAGCCGCGGACTAGCGGGGGGGGATACGCAGTATTTT
TRBJ1-5	.	TRBV6-1	.	CASKSQANSNQPQHF	TGTGCCAGCAAGAGTCAGGCAAATAGCAATCAGCCCCAGCATTTT
TRBJ2-7	.	TRBV5-4	.	CASSQRGRSSYEQYF	TGTGCCAGCAGCCAAAGGGGTAGGAGCTCCTACGAGCAGTACTTC
TRBJ1-4	.	TRBV19	.	CASIRGGAANEKLFF	TGTGCCAGTATTAGGGGAGGAGCGGCTAATGAAAAACTGTTTTTT
TRBJ2-1	.	TRBV7-2	.	CASSLVQTHNEQFF	TGTGCCAGCAGCTTAGTACAGACTCACAATGAGCAGTTCTTC
TRBJ2-7	.	TRBV11-2	TRBD2	CASSPTRLAGAYEQYF	TGTGCCAGCAGCCCAACCCGACTAGCGGGAGCCTACGAGCAGTACTTC
TRBJ2-7	.	TRBV4-2	.	CASSRGLAYEQYF	TGTGCCAGCAGCCGTGGTCTAGCCTACGAGCAGTACTTC
TRBJ1-6	.	TRBV15	.	CATSRGPSYNSPLHF	TGTGCCACCAGCAGAGGTCCCTCCTATAATTCACCCCTCCACTTT
TRBJ1-3	.	TRBV19	.	CASIDGSSGNTIYF	TGTGCCAGTATCGACGGCTCCTCTGGAAACACCATATATTTT
TRBJ2-2	.	TRBV6-5	.	CASSYRRADTGELFF	TGTGCCAGCAGTTACAGAAGGGCGGACACCGGGGAGCTGTTTTTT
TRBJ1-4	.	TRBV7-8	TRBD1	CASSARDRPNEKLFF	TGTGCCAGCAGCGCCCGGGACAGGCCGAATGAAAAACTGTTTTTT
TRBJ2-3	.	TRBV27	TRBD2	CASSRGAGLDTQYF	TGTGCCAGCAGTCGGGGAGCGGGATTAGATACGCAGTATTTT
TRBJ2-1	once	TRBV28	TRBD2	CASARGGSYNEQFF	TGTGCCAGCGCACGGGGGGGCTCCTACAATGAGCAGTTCTTC